Below, one T cell receptor beta chain is given with its context. Its cognate antigen has yet to be identified. The sample holds no much larger clone one base away, and base qualities are not on file. V is pared back by 0 bases and J by 3 bases, with 15 bases lying between the germline termini. Reading from cysteine to phenylalanine, the CDR3 counts 17 amino acids. The only DNA kept is the CDR3, 51 bases in frame from the first base. From the germline V gene, CDR1 is SGHDT and CDR2 is YYEEEE. Library creation used the immunoSEQ multiplex PCR assay. TCRdb carries this immuneACCESS record with in-frame sequences only. Its versions omit some clonotypes, under half of them owing to an unresolved V gene in the studies checked, with the rest unexplained. This sample has 84,000 or so clones in its table, and more than 80% of those were observed once. The ten largest clones represent roughly 2% of the sample.

The source of the sample is a study of ipilimumab plus nivolumab after autologous stem cell transplantation (dated by TCRdb to 2020 to 2022). For the wider study: The median number of doses that trial patients received was roughly five for ipilimumab and about eight for nivolumab. The intent-to-treat population of the trial was made up of a few dozen patients. Patients in the trial were undergoing autologous transplant and had high-risk diffuse large B cell lymphoma, mature T cell lymphoma, or multiple myeloma. Primary refractory and relapsed disease were included in the DLBCL cohort, with 18-month progression-free survival of 85.7% and 28.6%, respectively.

Checkpoint therapy began 14 to 28 days after autologous transplant, with ipilimumab given at 1 mg/kg intravenously on day 1 of selected weeks. The nivolumab dose was 3 mg/kg intravenously, delivered on day 1 of weeks 1, 4, 7, 10, and every two weeks through week 26. This Phase Ib clinical trial tested ipilimumab plus nivolumab, a combined checkpoint inhibition, as consolidation after autologous stem cell transplantation. Broader findings and caveats from the paper: The authors concluded that, as post-transplant consolidation, combined checkpoint inhibition appeared tolerable. Per the authors, a biologic rationale for further study of the post-transplant checkpoint inhibition approach was offered by T cell receptor repertoire, regulatory T cell phenotype and gut microbiota profiles.

Sequencing used PBMCs, obtained in a trial of ipilimumab plus nivolumab as post-transplant consolidation. The TCR comes from a male donor with diffuse large B-cell lymphoma. Rearrangement joined TRBV5-6 to TRBJ2-2; the D gene remains uncertain. The sequence in DNA is TGTGCCAGCAGCTTGGTAGGACCCCCAGCCGACACCGGGGAGCTGTTTTTT. This translates into CASSLVGPPADTGELFF.